This T cell receptor beta chain was sequenced for a study of blood T cell repertoires in COVID-19. Study details: From the United States, Italy and Spain came samples of acute and convalescent COVID-19.

Profiled with immunoSEQ multiplex PCR; TCRdb holds only in-frame clones, not every one. The data hold around 200,000 clones, with about 85% observed a single time. Germline trimming cut 4 bases from V and 4 bases from J; bases unmatched to any gene: 9. Germline CDR1 MNHEY, CDR2 SVGAGI. The CDR3 extends over 15 amino acids. The sequencing sample was made of peripheral blood. This clonotype was sampled from a woman older than 75 with acute or convalescent COVID-19. The genes are TRBV6-5 and TRBJ2-7; 8 bases map to TRBD1. The CDR3: CASSLTPRTGYEQYF. The DNA for the CDR3 is TGTGCCAGCAGTTTGACCCCTAGGACAGGGTACGAGCAGTACTTC.